Below are 20 T cell receptor beta chains sequenced from a single sample in a study of T cells expressing NK-cell markers. TCRdb reworked the 5' RACE reads into one entry per CDR3 protein, no DNA. In all, the sample yields 300,000 to 500,000 distinct CDR3 sequences. The sample was blood T cells: a sorted CD56 or NKG2C T cell subset, CD4+ or CD8+ T cells, or bulk PBMC T cells (not recorded which). All receptors come from a woman in her forties or fifties in good health.

This CDR3 is CASSPGRANYGYTF. The chain has TRBV5-1 and TRBJ1-2; TCRdb indicates TRBD1, and absent DNA this call remains unverified. The CDR3 has 14 residues. The germline V gene has CDR1 SGHRS and CDR2 YFSETQ.

This rearrangement joins TRBV6-6 to TRBJ2-3; TCRdb's D call, TRBD2, is unchecked because there is no DNA. Looked up from germline, CDR1 is MNHNY and CDR2 is SVGAGI (reference sequence). The length of the CDR3 is 14 residues. CDR3 protein: CASTQAGAGDTQYF.

V gene TRBV20-1 combines with J gene TRBJ1-2; TCRdb calls TRBD1, which cannot be checked without DNA. Germline CDR1 DFQATT, CDR2 SNEGSKA (reference sequence). The CDR3 covers 12 residues. CDR3: CSAVTGAYGYTF.

The V and J genes are TRBV9 and TRBJ2-3; TCRdb returns TRBD2, unconfirmable since there is no DNA. The V gene's germline CDR1 is SGDLS and CDR2 YYNGEE. The CDR3 is 16 residues long. The CDR3 region is CASSVGGADRPNTQYF.

The chain recombines TRBV7-8 with TRBJ2-1; no DNA is available, so the TRBD1 call from TCRdb remains unchecked. The V gene's germline CDR1 is SGHVS and CDR2 FQNEAQ. This CDR3 is 17 amino acids long. This CDR3 is CASSLARAVSSYNEQFF.

The rearrangement joins TRBV12-3 or TRBV12-4 to TRBJ1-5; there is no DNA to check the TCRdb D call of TRBD1. The CDR3 runs 17 residues. The CDR3 here is CASSLGPPGQGHQPQHF.

The chain combines TRBV7-9 with TRBJ1-2; TCRdb picks TRBD1, but there is no DNA to check that call. Germline V CDR1 and CDR2: SEHNR, FQNEAQ (reference sequence). CDR3 size: 19 residues. CDR3 sequence reads: CASSLARLKDGDENYGYTF.

The rearrangement links TRBV24-1 to TRBJ2-3; checking the TCRdb D call of TRBD1 is not possible without DNA. Germline lookup yields CDR1 KGHDR and CDR2 SFDVKD. The CDR3 contains 15 residues. The CDR3 here is CATSRGDKITDTQYF.

The rearrangement joins TRBV5-1 to TRBJ2-4; as DNA is missing, the TRBD1 call by TCRdb cannot be tested. The length of the CDR3 is 16 residues. The germline V gene encodes CDR1 SGHRS and CDR2 YFSETQ. The CDR3 loop reads CASSLDTGPAKNIQYF.

The V and J genes are TRBV29-1 and TRBJ2-4; the TCRdb call, TRBD1, lacks DNA for checking. The CDR3 totals 13 residues. The germline CDR1 and CDR2 sequences are SQVTM and ANQGSEA. The CDR3 protein is CSAEKTGKNIQYF.

The chain has TRBV7-8 and TRBJ2-1. The CDR3 sequence is 13 residues long. From germline, CDR1 is SGHVS and CDR2 FQNEAQ. The chain's CDR3 is CASSLRLANEQFF.

The chain joins TRBV10-2 to TRBJ2-7. Germline CDR1 and CDR2: WSHSY and SAAADI. There are 11 residues in the CDR3. CDR3 residues: CASSPIYEQYF.

V gene TRBV7-9 combines with J gene TRBJ2-2. The CDR3 consists of 13 residues. In germline, CDR1 is SEHNR, CDR2 FQNEAQ (reference sequence). CDR3: CASSLARYEELFF.

The V gene is TRBV6-4, the J gene TRBJ2-1; TCRdb gives TRBD2 as the D gene, but with no DNA this cannot be confirmed. The CDR3 sequence is 14 residues long. Germline V gene sequence: CDR1 MRHNA, CDR2 SNTAGT. The CDR3 loop is CASSEGTSGDEQFF.

The chain carries TRBV20-1 and TRBJ2-1; TCRdb's assignment of TRBD2 cannot be checked, as there is no DNA. The CDR3 covers 19 residues. From germline, CDR1 is DFQATT and CDR2 SNEGSKA (reference sequence). The CDR3 sequence is CSAPGGNLAGGPVRNEQFF.

The CDR3 loop is CASSPGTSGAYEQYF. This rearrangement joins TRBV9 to TRBJ2-7; TCRdb calls TRBD2, which cannot be checked without DNA. CDR1 is SGDLS and CDR2 is YYNGEE in the germline V gene. CDR3 length: 15 amino acids.

The rearrangement joins TRBV18 to TRBJ2-1. Germline values: CDR1 KGHSH, CDR2 LQKENI. The CDR3 runs to 13 residues. CDR3 region: CASSPPWKEEQFF.

The chain carries TRBV5-1 and TRBJ2-2. From germline, CDR1 is SGHRS and CDR2 YFSETQ. The CDR3 is 15 amino acids. The CDR3 is CASRKDWGNTGELFF. The complete variable domain, with remaining parts taken from reference TRBV5-1 and TRBJ2-2, reads KAGVTQTPRYLIKTRGQQVTLSCSPISGHRSVSWYQQTPGQGLQFLFEYFSETQRNKGNFPGRFSGRQFSNSRSEMNVSTLELGDSALYLCASRKDWGNTGELFFGEGSRLTVL.

The chain links TRBV10-2 to TRBJ1-1. There are 13 residues in the CDR3. The V gene's germline CDR1 is WSHSY and CDR2 SAAADI. CDR3 loop: CASRTTLNTEAFF.

The rearrangement uses TRBV6-2 or TRBV6-3 and TRBJ2-7; without DNA, the TCRdb call of TRBD1 cannot be checked. There are 12 residues in the CDR3. Germline V gene sequence: CDR1 MNHEY, CDR2 SVGEGT. CDR3: CATEGGFYEQYF.